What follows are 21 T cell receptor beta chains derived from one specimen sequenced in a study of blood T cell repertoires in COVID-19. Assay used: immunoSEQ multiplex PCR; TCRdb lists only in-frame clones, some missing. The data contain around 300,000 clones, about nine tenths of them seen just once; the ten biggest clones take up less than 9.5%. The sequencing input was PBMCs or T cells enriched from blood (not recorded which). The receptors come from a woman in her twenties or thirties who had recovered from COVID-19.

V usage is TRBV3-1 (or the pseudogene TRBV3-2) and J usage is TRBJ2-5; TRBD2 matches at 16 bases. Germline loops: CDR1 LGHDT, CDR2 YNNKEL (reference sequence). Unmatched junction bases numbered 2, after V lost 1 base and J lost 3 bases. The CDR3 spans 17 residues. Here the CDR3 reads CASSQVGLAGGKETQYF. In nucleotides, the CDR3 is TGTGCCAGCAGCCAAGTGGGACTAGCGGGAGGGAAAGAGACCCAGTACTTC.

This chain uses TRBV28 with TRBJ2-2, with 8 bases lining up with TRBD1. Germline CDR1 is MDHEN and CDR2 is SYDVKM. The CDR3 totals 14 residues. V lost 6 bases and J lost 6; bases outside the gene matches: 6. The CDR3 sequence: CASSSGGESGELFF. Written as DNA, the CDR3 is TGTGCCAGCAGCTCAGGGGGCGAATCCGGGGAGCTGTTTTTT.

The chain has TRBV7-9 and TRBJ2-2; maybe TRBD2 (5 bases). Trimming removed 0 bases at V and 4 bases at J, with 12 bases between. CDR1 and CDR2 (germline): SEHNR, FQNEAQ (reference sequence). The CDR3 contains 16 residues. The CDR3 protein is CASSLARAGITGELFF. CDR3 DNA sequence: TGTGCCAGCAGCTTAGCGCGGGCTGGCATCACCGGGGAGCTGTTTTTT.

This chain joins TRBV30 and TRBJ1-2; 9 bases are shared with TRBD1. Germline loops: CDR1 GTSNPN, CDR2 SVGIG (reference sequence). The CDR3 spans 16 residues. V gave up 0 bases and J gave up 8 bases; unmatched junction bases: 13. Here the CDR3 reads CAWSVRRTGVIKGYTF. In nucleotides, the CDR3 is TGTGCCTGGAGTGTACGACGGACAGGGGTAATAAAAGGCTACACCTTC.

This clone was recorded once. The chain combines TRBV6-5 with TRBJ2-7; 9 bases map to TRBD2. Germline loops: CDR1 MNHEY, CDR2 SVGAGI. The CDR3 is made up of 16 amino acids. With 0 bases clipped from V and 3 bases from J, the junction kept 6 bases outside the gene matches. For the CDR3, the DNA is TGTGCCAGCAGTTACTCTCCTGGGACTAGCAACTACGAGCAGTACTTC. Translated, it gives CASSYSPGTSNYEQYF.

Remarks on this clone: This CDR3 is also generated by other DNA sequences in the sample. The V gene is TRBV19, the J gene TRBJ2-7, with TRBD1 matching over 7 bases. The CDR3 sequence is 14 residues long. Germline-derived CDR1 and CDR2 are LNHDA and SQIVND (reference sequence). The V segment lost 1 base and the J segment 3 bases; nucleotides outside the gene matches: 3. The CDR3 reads CASSIVGDSYEQYF. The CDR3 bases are TGTGCCAGTAGTATAGTTGGGGACAGCTACGAGCAGTACTTC.

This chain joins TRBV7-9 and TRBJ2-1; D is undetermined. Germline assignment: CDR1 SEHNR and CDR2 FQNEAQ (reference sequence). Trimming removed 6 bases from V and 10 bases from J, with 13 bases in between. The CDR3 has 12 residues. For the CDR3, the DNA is TGTGCCAGCAGGTACTTAGTGGGCGAGCAGTTCTTC. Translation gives CASRYLVGEQFF. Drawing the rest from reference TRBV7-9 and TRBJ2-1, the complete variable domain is DTGVSQNPRHKITKRGQNVTFRCDPISEHNRLYWYRQTLGQGPEFLTYFQNEAQLEKSRLLSDRFSAERPKGSFSTLEIQRTEQGDSAMYLCASRYLVGEQFFGPGTRLTVL.

The CDR3 sequence: CAVTDRGHGYTF. The CDR3 nucleotides read TGTGCCGTCACAGACAGGGGGCACGGCTACACCTTC. The chain links TRBV10-3 to TRBJ1-2; TRBD1 matches at 10 bases. Germline V CDR1 and CDR2: ENHRY, SYGVKD. The CDR3 has 12 residues. J lost 8 bases, V lost 11 bases, and 8 bases had no gene match.

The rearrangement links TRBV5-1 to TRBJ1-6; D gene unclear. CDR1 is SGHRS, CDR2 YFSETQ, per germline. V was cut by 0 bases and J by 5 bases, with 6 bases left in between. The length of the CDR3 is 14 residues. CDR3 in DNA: TGCGCCAGCAGCTTGGTTATCGATAATTCACCCCTCCACTTT. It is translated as CASSLVIDNSPLHF.

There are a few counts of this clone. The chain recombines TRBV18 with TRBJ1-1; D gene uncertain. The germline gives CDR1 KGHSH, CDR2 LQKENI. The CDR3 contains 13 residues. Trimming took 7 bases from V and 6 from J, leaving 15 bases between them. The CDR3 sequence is CASCVDLEAEAFF. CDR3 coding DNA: TGTGCCAGCTGTGTGGATCTTGAGGCTGAAGCTTTCTTT.

The CDR3 sequence: CASSQGPQGHGEKLFF. For the CDR3, the DNA is TGTGCCAGCAGCCAAGGGCCCCAGGGGCACGGAGAAAAACTGTTTTTT. This chain links TRBV5-6 with TRBJ1-4, with D tentatively TRBD1 (6 bases). V lost 4 bases, J lost 8 bases, and 21 bases lay in between. From germline, CDR1 is SGHDT and CDR2 YYEEEE. The CDR3 extends over 16 amino acids.

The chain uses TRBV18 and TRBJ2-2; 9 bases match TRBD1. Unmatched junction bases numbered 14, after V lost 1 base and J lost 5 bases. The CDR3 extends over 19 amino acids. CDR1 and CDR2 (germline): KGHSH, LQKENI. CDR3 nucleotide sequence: TGTGCCAGCTCACCACGGATCAAAACAGGGGGCATCAAGACCGGGGAGCTGTTTTTT. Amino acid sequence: CASSPRIKTGGIKTGELFF.

CDR3: CASSQTGTGGYTF. DNA for the CDR3: TGTGCCAGCAGCCAAACAGGGACGGGCGGCTACACCTTC. The chain links TRBV4-2 to TRBJ1-2, with D maybe TRBD1 (6 bases). Looked up from germline, CDR1 is LGHNA and CDR2 is YNFKEQ. The CDR3 spans 13 residues. The V end lost 2 bases, the J end lost 8 bases, and 12 bases lay between the germline ends.

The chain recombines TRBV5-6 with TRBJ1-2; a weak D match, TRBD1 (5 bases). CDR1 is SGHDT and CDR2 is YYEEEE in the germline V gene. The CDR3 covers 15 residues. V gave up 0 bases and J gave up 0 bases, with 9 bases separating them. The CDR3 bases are TGTGCCAGCAGCTTGGGTCCGGGGGCTAACTATGGCTACACCTTC. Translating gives CASSLGPGANYGYTF.

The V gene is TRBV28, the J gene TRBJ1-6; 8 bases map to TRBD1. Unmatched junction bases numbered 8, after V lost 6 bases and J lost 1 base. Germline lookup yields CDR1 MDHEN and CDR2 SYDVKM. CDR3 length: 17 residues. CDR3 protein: CASSPGQGFSYNSPLHF. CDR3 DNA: TGTGCCAGCAGCCCCGGACAGGGATTTTCCTATAATTCACCCCTCCACTTT.

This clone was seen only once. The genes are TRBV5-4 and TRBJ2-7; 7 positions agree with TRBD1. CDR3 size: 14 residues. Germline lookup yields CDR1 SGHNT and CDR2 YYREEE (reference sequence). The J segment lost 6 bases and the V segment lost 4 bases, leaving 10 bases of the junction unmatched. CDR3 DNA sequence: TGTGCCAGCAGCAAACGACAGGGAGTGGGCGAGCAGTACTTC. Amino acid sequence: CASSKRQGVGEQYF.

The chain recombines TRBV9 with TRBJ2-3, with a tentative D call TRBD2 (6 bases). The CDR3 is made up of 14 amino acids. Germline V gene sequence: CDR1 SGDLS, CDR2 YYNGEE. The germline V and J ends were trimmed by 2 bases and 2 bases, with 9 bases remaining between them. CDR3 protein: CASSVTSFTDTQYF. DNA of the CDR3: TGTGCCAGCAGCGTTACTAGCTTCACAGATACGCAGTATTTT.

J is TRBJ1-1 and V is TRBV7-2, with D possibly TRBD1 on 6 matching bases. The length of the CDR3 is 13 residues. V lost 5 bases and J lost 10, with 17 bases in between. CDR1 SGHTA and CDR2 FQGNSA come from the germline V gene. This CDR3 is CASSQPGAQGAFF. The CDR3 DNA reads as TGTGCCAGCAGCCAGCCAGGGGCGCAGGGAGCTTTCTTT.

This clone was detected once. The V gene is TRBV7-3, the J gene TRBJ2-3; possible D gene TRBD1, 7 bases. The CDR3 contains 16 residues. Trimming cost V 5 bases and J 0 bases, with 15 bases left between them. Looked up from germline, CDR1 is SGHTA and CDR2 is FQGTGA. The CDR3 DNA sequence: TGTGCCAGCAGCGCAAGACAGGGAGGTAGCACAGATACGCAGTATTTT. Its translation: CASSARQGGSTDTQYF.

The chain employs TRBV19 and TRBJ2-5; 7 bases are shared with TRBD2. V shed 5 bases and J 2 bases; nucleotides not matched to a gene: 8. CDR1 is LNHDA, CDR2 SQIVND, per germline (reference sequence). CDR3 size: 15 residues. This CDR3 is CASSGRGGRQETQYF. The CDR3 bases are TGTGCCAGTAGTGGGAGGGGTGGTAGGCAAGAGACCCAGTACTTC.

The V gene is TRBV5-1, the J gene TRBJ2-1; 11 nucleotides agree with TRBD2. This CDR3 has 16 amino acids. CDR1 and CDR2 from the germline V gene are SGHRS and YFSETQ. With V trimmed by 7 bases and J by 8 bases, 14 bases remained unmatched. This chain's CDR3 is CASAEVGTSGSHEQFF. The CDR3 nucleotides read TGCGCCAGCGCCGAAGTGGGGACTAGCGGTTCGCATGAGCAGTTCTTC.